This T cell receptor beta chain is from a study of blood T cell repertoires in COVID-19. Study information: From the United States, Italy and Spain came samples of acute and convalescent COVID-19. Nucleic acid was either cDNA or gDNA, and it came from T cells, B-cell-depleted T cells, or PBMCs.

Per the original methods: Estimation of nucleated cell counts relied on the amplification of reference gene primers. Method: immunoSEQ multiplex PCR; TCRdb's copy keeps in-frame clones and lacks some. V and J calls and clone size are as listed in that table; D and trimming were resolved from the DNA. The sample consists of 200,000 to 250,000 clones, about 85% of them appearing once. The origin of this receptor is a man aged 18 to 29 with active or convalescent COVID-19. The sequenced sample consisted of peripheral blood.

The CDR3 reads CASSLAAYGYTF. The CDR3 DNA sequence: TGTGCCAGCAGTTTGGCTGCTTATGGCTACACCTTC. The genes are TRBV28 and TRBJ1-2; no clear D. The V gene's germline CDR1 is MDHEN and CDR2 SYDVKM. The CDR3 spans 12 residues. Trimming left V 3 bases short and J 5 bases short, with 7 bases between.